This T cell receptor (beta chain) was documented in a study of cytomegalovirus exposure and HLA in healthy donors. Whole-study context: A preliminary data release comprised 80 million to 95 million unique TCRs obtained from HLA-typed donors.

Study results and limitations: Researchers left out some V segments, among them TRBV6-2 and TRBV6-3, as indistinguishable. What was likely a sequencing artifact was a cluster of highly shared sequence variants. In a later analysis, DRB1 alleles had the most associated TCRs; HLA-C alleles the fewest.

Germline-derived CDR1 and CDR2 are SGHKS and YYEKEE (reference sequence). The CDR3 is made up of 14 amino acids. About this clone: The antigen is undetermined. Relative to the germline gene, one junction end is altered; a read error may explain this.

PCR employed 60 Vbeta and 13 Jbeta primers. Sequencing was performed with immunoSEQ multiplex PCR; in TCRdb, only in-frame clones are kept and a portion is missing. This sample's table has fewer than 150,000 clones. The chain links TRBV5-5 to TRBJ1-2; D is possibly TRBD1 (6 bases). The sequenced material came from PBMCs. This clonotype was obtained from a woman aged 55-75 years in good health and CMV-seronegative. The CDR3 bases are TGTGCCAGCAGCTTGGCCGGCAGGGGAGGGTGGTCTGCCTTC. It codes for CASSLAGRGGWSAF.